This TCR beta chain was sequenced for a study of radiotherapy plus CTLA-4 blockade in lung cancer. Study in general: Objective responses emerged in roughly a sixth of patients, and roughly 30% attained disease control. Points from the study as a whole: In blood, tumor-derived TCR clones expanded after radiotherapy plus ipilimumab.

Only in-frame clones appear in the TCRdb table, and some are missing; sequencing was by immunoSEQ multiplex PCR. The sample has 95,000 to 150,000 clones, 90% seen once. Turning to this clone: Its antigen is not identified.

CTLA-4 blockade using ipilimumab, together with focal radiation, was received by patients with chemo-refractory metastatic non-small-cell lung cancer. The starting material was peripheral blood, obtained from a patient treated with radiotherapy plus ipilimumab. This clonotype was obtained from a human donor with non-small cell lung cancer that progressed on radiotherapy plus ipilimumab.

The CDR3 sequence: CASSGGTGGAGETQYF. CDR3 coding DNA: TGTGCCAGCAGTGGTGGGACAGGGGGAGCGGGAGAGACCCAGTACTTC. The chain joins TRBV6-1 to TRBJ2-5; 11 positions agree with TRBD1. The germline V gene has CDR1 MNHNS and CDR2 SASEGT. The trim removed 4 bases at V and 4 bases at J, leaving 8 bases unmatched. The CDR3 extends over 16 amino acids.